The 23 T cell receptor beta chains below come from one sample, sequenced in a study of tumor and adjacent non-tumor tissue in lung cancer. No cell sorting was done before RNA was extracted from the tissue. More than 3 cm separated this lung sample from the edge of the tumor. TCRbeta libraries were built with three rounds of nested PCR, modified from ARM-PCR. TCRdb used MiXCR to reprocess the multiplex PCR reads, holding one entry per CDR3 protein. The sample has around 100,000 distinct CDR3 sequences, 50% to 70% seen once. Material: distant non-tumor lung tissue. The receptors shown here come from a man younger than 45 with non-small cell lung cancer.

This clonotype was counted a few times. One base away lies a much larger clone, so this may be a sequencing read error. This chain joins TRBV4-1 and TRBJ2-6; TRBD1 matches at 7 bases. Losses at the gene ends were 7 bases for V and 0 bases for J; bases not matched to a gene: 27. CDR1 is MGHRA, CDR2 YSYEKL, per germline. The CDR3 is made up of 23 amino acids. The CDR3 protein is CASNPSGAAKIGTDDSGANVLTF. In DNA form, the CDR3 reads TGCGCCAGCAACCCCTCAGGGGCTGCCAAGATCGGGACAGACGACTCTGGGGCCAACGTCCTGACTTTC.

About this clonotype: The CDR3 carries no conserved terminal phenylalanine or tryptophan, so it likely arises from a read error. This chain links TRBV20-1 with TRBJ2-1; D call uncertain. V lost 7 bases and J 5 bases, leaving 15 bases between the germline ends. Germline values: CDR1 DFQATT, CDR2 SNEGSKA (reference sequence). The CDR3 has 13 residues. As DNA, the CDR3 is TGCAGTGTCGCAAACTCTTTCGACAATGAGCAGTTCCTC. Its translation is CSVANSFDNEQFL.

A note on this clonotype: One junction end does not reproduce the germline sequence, and a read error may be involved. The V gene is TRBV11-2, the J gene TRBJ1-6; the D gene is possibly TRBD1 (5 bases). The CDR3 has 14 residues. Germline V gene data show CDR1 as SGHAT and CDR2 as FQNNGV. The CDR3 is CASSISRGGSPLHF. CDR3 coding DNA: TGTGCCAGCAGCATAAGCCGGGGCGGATCACCCCTCCACTTC. Drawing the rest from reference TRBV11-2 and TRBJ1-6, the complete variable domain is EAGVAQSPRYKIIEKRQSVAFWCNPISGHATLYWYQQILGQGPKLLIQFQNNGVVDDSQLPKDRFSAERLKGVDSTLKIQPAKLEDSAVYLCASSISRGGSPLHFGNGTRLTVT.

About this clonotype: The junction differs from germline at one of its ends, possibly a read error. The chain has TRBV29-1 and TRBJ2-7, with D possibly matching TRBD2 (5 bases). The CDR3 runs 13 residues. CDR1 is SQVTM and CDR2 is ANQGSEA in the germline V gene. The chain's CDR3 is CGVPKGESYEQYF. CDR3 in DNA: TGCGGCGTTCCGAAGGGAGAGTCCTACGAGCAGTACTTC.

Turning to this clonotype: Compared with germline, one end of the junction differs, possibly owing to a read error. The chain employs TRBV6-2 or TRBV6-3 and TRBJ2-7; D might be TRBD1 or TRBD2, each matching 6 bases. Looked up from germline, CDR1 is MNHEY and CDR2 is SVGEGT. This CDR3 has 12 amino acids. Here the CDR3 reads CASSWGAYEHYF. CDR3 nucleotide sequence: TGTGCCAGCAGTTGGGGGGCCTATGAGCACTACTTC.

Of note for this clonotype: Germline and junction disagree at one end, which may indicate a read error. The chain has TRBV12-3 or TRBV12-4 and TRBJ2-1; 9 bases line up with TRBD2. CDR3 size: 15 residues. The CDR3 DNA sequence: TGTGCCGGCAGTTTAAAAAGCGGGGGGTGCAATGAGCAGTTCTTC. It encodes CAGSLKSGGCNEQFF.

In regard to this clonotype: A much larger clone lies one base from this, so it may be a read error. This chain joins TRBV5-4 and TRBJ2-6; weak D call: TRBD1 (5 bases). V dropped 2 bases and J dropped 3 bases, with 9 bases sitting between them. Germline CDR1 and CDR2: SGHNT and YYREEE (reference sequence). The CDR3 runs 15 residues. The CDR3 protein is CASSLNRSGANVLTF. The CDR3 DNA sequence: TGTGCCAGCAGCTTAAACAGGAGTGGGGCCAACGTCCTGACTTTC. The full variable domain, rest sourced from reference TRBV5-4 and TRBJ2-6, is ETGVTQSPTHLIKTRGQQVTLRCSSQSGHNTVSWYQQALGQGPQFIFQYYREEENGRGNFPPRFSGLQFPNYSSELNVNALELDDSALYLCASSLNRSGANVLTFGAGSRLTVL.

The J gene is TRBJ2-3, the V gene TRBV29-1; TRBD1 matches at 7 bases. Per the germline V gene, CDR1 is SQVTM and CDR2 is ANQGSEA. The V gene end was trimmed by 7 bases and the J gene end by 4 bases; junction bases not matched to a gene: 8. This CDR3 comprises 13 residues. CDR3 residues: CSDLRQGADTQYF. DNA for the CDR3: TGCAGCGACCTCAGACAGGGCGCAGATACGCAGTATTTT.

This clonotype turned up a few times. The rearrangement links TRBV4-2 to TRBJ1-6; D gene uncertain. The CDR3 totals 14 residues. Per the germline V gene, CDR1 is LGHNA and CDR2 is YNFKEQ. The V and J ends lost 0 bases and 15 bases respectively, with 15 bases between them. The CDR3 DNA sequence: TGTGCCAGCAGCCAAGAAGTTACGGCAACTCTCCTCCACTTT. Protein sequence: CASSQEVTATLLHF.

For this clonotype: Because it lacks the conserved phenylalanine or tryptophan at the end, this CDR3 is likely a read error. This sequence joins TRBV11-2 and TRBJ2-7; no clear D gene. CDR1 and CDR2 from the germline V gene are SGHAT and FQNNGV. This CDR3 spans 14 amino acids. The V end lost 3 bases, the J end lost 1 base, and 10 bases lay between the germline ends. The DNA for the CDR3 is TGTGCCAGCAGCTTTAAAGTGACGTCCTACGAGCAGTACTTG. It yields the protein CASSFKVTSYEQYL.

Worth noting for this clonotype: One end of the junction is discordant with germline, which a read error may explain. The CDR3 bases are TGTGTCGCCAGTGATTTGCTGGGGCCTTCCTACAATGAGCAATTCTTC. Translating gives CVASDLLGPSYNEQFF. The chain recombines TRBV24-1 with TRBJ2-1, with a possible D match to TRBD1 (5 bases). The CDR3 totals 16 residues. Germline V gene sequence: CDR1 KGHDR, CDR2 SFDVKD.

There are many counts of this clonotype. The rearrangement joins TRBV20-1 to TRBJ2-3; no clear D gene. Germline V CDR1 and CDR2: DFQATT, SNEGSKA (reference sequence). Deletions cut 5 bases from V and 1 base from J, with 10 bases between. The CDR3 consists of 13 residues. CDR3 in amino acids: CSAAPPRTDTQYF. Here the CDR3 DNA reads TGCAGTGCTGCCCCCCCCCGCACAGATACGCAGTATTTT.

Of note for this clonotype: One end of the junction is discordant with germline, which a read error may explain. The rearrangement joins TRBV11-1 to TRBJ1-1; possibly TRBD1 for D (6 bases). This CDR3 spans 14 amino acids. Germline assignment: CDR1 SGHAT and CDR2 FQDESV (reference sequence). The CDR3 here is CASSWTAANTEAFF. CDR3 coding DNA: TGTGCCAGTAGCTGGACAGCCGCGAACACTGAAGCTTTCTTT.

The chain carries TRBV20-1 and TRBJ2-1; D possibly uses TRBD1 or TRBD2 (5 bases each). The V end lost 6 bases, the J end lost 6 bases, and 18 bases lay between the germline ends. The CDR3 runs 14 residues. Germline V gene lookup returns CDR1 DFQATT and CDR2 SNEGSKA (reference sequence). CDR3 protein: CSAPSWGMINEQFF. CDR3 nucleotide sequence: TGCAGTGCCCCTAGCTGGGGGATGATCAATGAGCAGTTCTTC.

On this clonotype itself: Without the conserved terminal phenylalanine or tryptophan, this CDR3 likely stems from a read error. This chain connects TRBV11-2 to TRBJ2-2; TRBD1 is a possible D gene (6 bases). Germline CDR1 and CDR2: SGHAT and FQNNGV. Trimming removed 4 bases from V and 9 bases from J, with 15 bases in between. This CDR3 comprises 14 residues. The CDR3 here is CASSWDMGTRELFL. As DNA, the CDR3 is TGTGCCAGCAGCTGGGACATGGGAACCAGGGAGCTGTTTCTT.

The V and J genes are TRBV11-2 and TRBJ2-1, with 11 bases lining up with TRBD2. J lost 9 bases, V lost 6 bases, and 10 bases had no gene match. The germline V gene has CDR1 SGHAT and CDR2 FQNNGV. The CDR3 is 15 residues long. CDR3 region: CASRSGLAGDSEQFF. The CDR3 region has the DNA TGTGCCAGCAGGAGTGGACTAGCGGGCGACAGTGAGCAGTTCTTC. Complete variable domain (other parts from reference TRBV11-2 and TRBJ2-1): EAGVAQSPRYKIIEKRQSVAFWCNPISGHATLYWYQQILGQGPKLLIQFQNNGVVDDSQLPKDRFSAERLKGVDSTLKIQPAKLEDSAVYLCASRSGLAGDSEQFFGPGTRLTVL.

Points on this clonotype: The junction and the germline gene differ at one end; a read error may be behind it. V and J are TRBV12-3 or TRBV12-4 and TRBJ2-2; D is perhaps TRBD1 or TRBD2 (6 bases each). The length of the CDR3 is 14 residues. The CDR3 reads CTSRREGDTGELFF. The CDR3 nucleotides are TGTACCAGCAGGCGGGAAGGGGACACGGGGGAGCTGTTTTTT.

About this clonotype itself: An end of the junction does not agree with germline; a read error may underlie this. V gene TRBV20-1 combines with J gene TRBJ1-1, with TRBD1 identical over 7 bases. This CDR3 is 11 amino acids long. Germline V lookup: CDR1 DFQATT, CDR2 SNEGSKA (reference sequence). The DNA for the CDR3 is TGTAGTGCAGACCGGGACAGTTGGGCTTTCTTT. It yields the protein CSADRDSWAFF.

This clonotype was detected many times. The rearrangement uses TRBV12-5 and TRBJ2-7; D is unclear. From germline, CDR1 is LGHNT and CDR2 FRNRAP. The CDR3 has 12 residues. V gave up 2 bases and J gave up 3 bases, with 5 bases separating them. The CDR3 DNA follows: TGTGCTAGTGGTTTGTTAATCTACGAGCAGTACTTC. It is translated as CASGLLIYEQYF.

The sample holds many counts of this clonotype. This sequence joins TRBV6-2 or TRBV6-3 and TRBJ1-2; 8 nucleotides agree with TRBD1. Per germline, CDR1 MNHEY and CDR2 SVGEGT. Losses at the gene ends were 2 bases for V and 7 bases for J; bases not matched to a gene: 3. CDR3 length: 13 residues. The CDR3 sequence: CASSYGTGGGYTF. DNA for the CDR3: TGTGCCAGCAGTTACGGAACAGGGGGTGGCTACACCTTC.

As for this clonotype: The junction does not match germline at one end; this may be a read error. The chain couples TRBV4-1 to TRBJ2-2; 13 bases fit TRBD2. In germline, CDR1 is MGHRA, CDR2 YSYEKL. This CDR3 region has 16 residues. CDR3 DNA: TGCGCCAGCAGCCTAGGGACTAGCGGGATCACCGGGGACCTGTTTTTT. Amino acid sequence: CASSLGTSGITGDLFF.

With regard to this clonotype: Since no conserved phenylalanine or tryptophan closes the CDR3, a read error is the likely cause. V usage is TRBV20-1 and J usage is TRBJ1-1, with 8 bases identical to TRBD1. The CDR3 is 12 amino acids. V lost 5 bases to trimming and J lost 6 bases; unmatched junction nucleotides: 5. From germline, CDR1 is DFQATT and CDR2 SNEGSKA (reference sequence). CDR3 nucleotide sequence: TGCAGTGCTGACAGGGGACTGGCTGAAGCTTTCCTA. It yields the protein CSADRGLAEAFL.

For this clonotype: The junction departs from the called germline gene at one end, perhaps through a read error. The chain employs TRBV5-6 and TRBJ2-1; D is uncertain. This CDR3 region has 12 residues. From germline, CDR1 is SGHDT and CDR2 YYEEEE. CDR3 DNA sequence: TGTGCCAGCATCTTGGGGAACAATGAGAAGTTCTTC. Protein sequence: CASILGNNEKFF. Full variable domain (rest looked up from reference TRBV5-6 and TRBJ2-1): DAGVTQSPTHLIKTRGQQVTLRCSPKSGHDTVSWYQQALGQGPQFIFQYYEEEERQRGNFPDRFSGHQFPNYSSELNVNALLLGDSALYLCASILGNNEKFFGPGTRLTVL.